The source of this TCR beta chain is a study of PD-1 blockade in mismatch repair-deficient tumors. Trimming took 3 bases from V and 4 from J; bases not matched to a gene: 7. Per germline, CDR1 MNHEY and CDR2 SMNVEV (reference sequence). This CDR3 has 15 amino acids. Clones were read by immunoSEQ multiplex PCR, and TCRdb kept only the in-frame ones, dropping some. This sample yields roughly 130,000 clones, of which roughly 90% are seen a single time; 10% to 15% belongs to the top ten. This TCR was recovered from an adult with mismatch repair-deficient cancer. V is TRBV27 and J is TRBJ2-7, with 9 bases that match TRBD1. This sample comprised peripheral blood, obtained just over 70 weeks after starting pembrolizumab. The CDR3 loop reads CASSFTVTGGYEQYF. CDR3 bases: TGTGCCAGCAGTTTCACCGTGACAGGGGGTTACGAGCAGTACTTC.